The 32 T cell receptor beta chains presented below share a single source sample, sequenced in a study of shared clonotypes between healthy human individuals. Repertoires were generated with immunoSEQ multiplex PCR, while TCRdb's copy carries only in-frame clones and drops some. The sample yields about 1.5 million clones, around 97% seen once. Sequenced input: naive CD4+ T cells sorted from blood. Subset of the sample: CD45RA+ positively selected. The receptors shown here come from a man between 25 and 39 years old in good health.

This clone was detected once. As DNA, the CDR3 is TGTGCCAGCAGCCGACCCAGGGGGACTTTGAGATATGGCTACACCTTC. Protein sequence: CASSRPRGTLRYGYTF. This chain connects TRBV7-3 to TRBJ1-2; 7 nucleotides line up with TRBD1. The CDR3 contains 16 residues. CDR1 is SGHTA and CDR2 is FQGTGA in the germline V gene. Germline trimming cut 5 bases from V and 5 bases from J; bases unmatched to any gene: 14.

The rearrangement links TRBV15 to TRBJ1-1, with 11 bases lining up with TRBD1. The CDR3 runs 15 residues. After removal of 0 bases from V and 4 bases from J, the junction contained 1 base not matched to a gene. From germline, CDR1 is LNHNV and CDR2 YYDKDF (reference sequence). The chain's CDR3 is CATSRDGTGGTEAFF. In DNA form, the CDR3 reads TGTGCCACCAGCAGAGATGGGACAGGGGGCACTGAAGCTTTCTTT.

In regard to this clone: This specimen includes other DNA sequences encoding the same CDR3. CDR3 coding DNA: TGTGCCAGCAGCTTCGGTAGCTCTTACAATGAGCAGTTCTTC. Its translation: CASSFGSSYNEQFF. This rearrangement joins TRBV7-2 to TRBJ2-1; D call uncertain. Germline V gene data show CDR1 as SGHTA and CDR2 as FQGNSA. This CDR3 is 14 amino acids long. Trimming pared 3 bases from V and 4 bases from J, leaving 10 bases between.

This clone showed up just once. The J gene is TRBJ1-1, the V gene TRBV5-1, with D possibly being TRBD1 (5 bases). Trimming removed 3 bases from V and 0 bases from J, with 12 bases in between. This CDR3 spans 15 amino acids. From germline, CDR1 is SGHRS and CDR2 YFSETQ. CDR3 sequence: CASSSAGRLNTEAFF. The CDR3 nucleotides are TGCGCCAGCAGCTCTGCGGGGCGGTTGAACACTGAAGCTTTCTTT.

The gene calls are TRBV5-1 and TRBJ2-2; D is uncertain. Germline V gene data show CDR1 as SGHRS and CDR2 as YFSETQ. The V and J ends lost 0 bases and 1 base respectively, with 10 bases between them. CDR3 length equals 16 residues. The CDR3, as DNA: TGCGCCAGCAGCTTGGCATCGGCAGGGAACACCGGGGAGCTGTTTTTT. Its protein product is CASSLASAGNTGELFF.

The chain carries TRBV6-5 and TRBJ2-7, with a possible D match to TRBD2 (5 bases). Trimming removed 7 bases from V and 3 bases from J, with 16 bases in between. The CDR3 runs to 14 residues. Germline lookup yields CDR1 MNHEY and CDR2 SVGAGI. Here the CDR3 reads CASTSPGVFYEQYF. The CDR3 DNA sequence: TGTGCCAGCACCTCCCCCGGGGTGTTCTACGAGCAGTACTTC.

The CDR3 sequence: CASSLRQRLYEQYF. The CDR3 nucleotides read TGTGCCAGCAGCTTAAGACAGCGACTCTACGAGCAGTACTTC. The chain uses TRBV7-2 and TRBJ2-7; D is possibly TRBD1 (5 bases). The CDR3 runs 14 residues. Trimming took off 2 bases at V and 3 bases at J, with 11 bases between the two ends. CDR1 SGHTA and CDR2 FQGNSA come from the germline V gene.

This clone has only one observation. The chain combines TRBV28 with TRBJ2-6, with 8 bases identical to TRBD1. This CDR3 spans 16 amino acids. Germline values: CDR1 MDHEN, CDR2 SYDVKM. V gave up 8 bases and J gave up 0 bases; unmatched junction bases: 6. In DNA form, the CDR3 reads TGTGCCAGCCGGCGACAGGGGAGCTCTGGGGCCAACGTCCTGACTTTC. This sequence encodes CASRRQGSSGANVLTF.

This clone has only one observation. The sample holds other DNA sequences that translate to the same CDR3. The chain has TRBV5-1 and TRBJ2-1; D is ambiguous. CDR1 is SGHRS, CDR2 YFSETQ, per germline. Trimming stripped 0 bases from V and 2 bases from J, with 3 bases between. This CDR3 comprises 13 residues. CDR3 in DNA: TGCGCCAGCAGCTTGGCGACCTACAATGAGCAGTTCTTC. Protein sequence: CASSLATYNEQFF.

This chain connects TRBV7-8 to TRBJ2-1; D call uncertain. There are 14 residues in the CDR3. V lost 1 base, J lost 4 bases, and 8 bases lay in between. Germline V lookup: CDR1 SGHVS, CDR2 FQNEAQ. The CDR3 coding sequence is TGTGCCAGCAGCTTAGAGTACAGATACAATGAGCAGTTCTTC. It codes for CASSLEYRYNEQFF.

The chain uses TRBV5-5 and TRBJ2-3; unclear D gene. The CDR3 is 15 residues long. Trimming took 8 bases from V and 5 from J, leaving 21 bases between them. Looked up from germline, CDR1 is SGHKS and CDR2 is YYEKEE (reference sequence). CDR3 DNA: TGTGCCAGTAAATTGTCAGGTCGTGGCAAAGATACGCAGTATTTT. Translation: CASKLSGRGKDTQYF.

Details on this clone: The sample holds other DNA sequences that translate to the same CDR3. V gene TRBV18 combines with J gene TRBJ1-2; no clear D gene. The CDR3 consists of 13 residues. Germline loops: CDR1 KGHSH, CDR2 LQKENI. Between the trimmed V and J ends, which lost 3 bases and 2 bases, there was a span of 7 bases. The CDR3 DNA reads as TGTGCCAGCTCACCCCCAGGAAACTATGGCTACACCTTC. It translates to CASSPPGNYGYTF.

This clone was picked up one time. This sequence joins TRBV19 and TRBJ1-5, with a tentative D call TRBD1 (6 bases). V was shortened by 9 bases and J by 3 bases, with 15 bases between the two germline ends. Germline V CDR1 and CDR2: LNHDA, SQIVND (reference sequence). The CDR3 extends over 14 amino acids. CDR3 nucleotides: TGTGCCAGCAGACAGGTCTCAACCAATCAGCCCCAGCATTTT. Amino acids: CASRQVSTNQPQHF.

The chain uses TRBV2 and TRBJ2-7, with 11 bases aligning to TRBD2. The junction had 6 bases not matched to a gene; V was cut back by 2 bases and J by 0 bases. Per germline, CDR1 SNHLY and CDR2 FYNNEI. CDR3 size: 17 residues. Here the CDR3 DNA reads TGTGCCAGCAGTGAATCCGGGACTAGCGGCTTCTCCTACGAGCAGTACTTC. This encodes CASSESGTSGFSYEQYF.

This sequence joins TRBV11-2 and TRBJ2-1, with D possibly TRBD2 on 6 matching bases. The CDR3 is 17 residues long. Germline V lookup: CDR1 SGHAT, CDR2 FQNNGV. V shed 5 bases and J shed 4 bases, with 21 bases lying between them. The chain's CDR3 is CASSQYREAGPYNEQFF. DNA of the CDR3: TGTGCCAGCAGCCAATACCGAGAAGCGGGCCCATACAATGAGCAGTTCTTC.

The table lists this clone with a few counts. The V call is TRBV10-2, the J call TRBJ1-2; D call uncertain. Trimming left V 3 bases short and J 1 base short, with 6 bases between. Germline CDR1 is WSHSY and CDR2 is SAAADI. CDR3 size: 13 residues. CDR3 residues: CASSEVDNYGYTF. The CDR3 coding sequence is TGCGCCAGCAGTGAAGTGGATAACTATGGCTACACCTTC.

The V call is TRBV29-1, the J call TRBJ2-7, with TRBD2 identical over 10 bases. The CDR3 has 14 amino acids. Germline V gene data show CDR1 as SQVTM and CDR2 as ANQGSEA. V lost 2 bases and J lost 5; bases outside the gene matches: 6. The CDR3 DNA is TGCAGCGTTGAACTAGCGGGAGCTGTCCACGAGCAGTACTTC. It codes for CSVELAGAVHEQYF.

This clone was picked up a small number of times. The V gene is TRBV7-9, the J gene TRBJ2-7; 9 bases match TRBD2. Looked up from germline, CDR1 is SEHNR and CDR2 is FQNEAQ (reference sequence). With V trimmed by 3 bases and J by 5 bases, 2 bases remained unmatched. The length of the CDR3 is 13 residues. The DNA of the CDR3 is TGTGCCAGCAGCTTGGGCGGGAGGGACGAGCAGTACTTC. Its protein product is CASSLGGRDEQYF.

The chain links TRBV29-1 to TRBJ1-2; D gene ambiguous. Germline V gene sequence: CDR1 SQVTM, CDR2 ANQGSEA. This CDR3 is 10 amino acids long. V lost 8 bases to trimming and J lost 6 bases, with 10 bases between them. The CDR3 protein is CSLRRDGYTF. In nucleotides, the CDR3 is TGCAGCCTTCGGAGGGATGGCTACACCTTC.

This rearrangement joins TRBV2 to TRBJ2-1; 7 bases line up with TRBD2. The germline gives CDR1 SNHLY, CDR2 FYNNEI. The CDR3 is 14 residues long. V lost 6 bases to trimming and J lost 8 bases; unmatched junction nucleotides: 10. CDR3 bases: TGTGCCAGCAGAGGGAGGGGCTTAGACGATGAGCAGTTCTTC. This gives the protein CASRGRGLDDEQFF.

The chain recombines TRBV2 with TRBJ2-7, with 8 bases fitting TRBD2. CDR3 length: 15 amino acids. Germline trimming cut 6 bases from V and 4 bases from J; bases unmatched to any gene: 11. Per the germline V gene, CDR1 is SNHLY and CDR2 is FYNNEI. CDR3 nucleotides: TGTGCCAGCAGGGGGCGGATTAGCGGGATTTACGAGCAGTACTTC. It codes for CASRGRISGIYEQYF.

The CDR3 DNA reads as TGTGCCAGCAGCCTGGGTGGGGCGAACACTGAAGCTTTCTTT. Protein sequence: CASSLGGANTEAFF. The chain uses TRBV7-2 and TRBJ1-1, with a possible D match to TRBD1 (5 bases). The CDR3 covers 14 residues. Germline lookup yields CDR1 SGHTA and CDR2 FQGNSA. The V end was cut by 5 bases, the J end by 1 base, with 11 bases between. Drawing the rest from reference TRBV7-2 and TRBJ1-1, the complete variable domain is GAGVSQSPSNKVTEKGKDVELRCDPISGHTALYWYRQSLGQGLEFLIYFQGNSAPDKSGLPSDRFSAERTGGSVSTLTIQRTQQEDSAVYLCASSLGGANTEAFFGQGTRLTVV.

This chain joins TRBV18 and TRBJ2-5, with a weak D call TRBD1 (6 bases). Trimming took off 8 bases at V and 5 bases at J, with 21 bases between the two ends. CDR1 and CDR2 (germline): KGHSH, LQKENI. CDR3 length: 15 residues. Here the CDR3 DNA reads TGTGCCAGCACTGCCGCCTCAGGGGCAAGGGAGACCCAGTACTTC. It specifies CASTAASGARETQYF. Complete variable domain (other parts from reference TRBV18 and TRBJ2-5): NAGVMQNPRHLVRRRGQEARLRCSPMKGHSHVYWYRQLPEEGLKFMVYLQKENIIDESGMPKERFSAEFPKEGPSILRIQQVVRGDSAAYFCASTAASGARETQYFGPGTRLLVL.

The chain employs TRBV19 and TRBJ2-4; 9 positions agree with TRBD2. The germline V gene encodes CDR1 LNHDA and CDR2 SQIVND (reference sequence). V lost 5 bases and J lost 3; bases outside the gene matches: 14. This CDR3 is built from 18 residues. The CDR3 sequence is CASSGPRTSATYKNIQYF. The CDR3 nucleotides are TGTGCCAGTAGTGGCCCCCGGACTAGCGCGACGTACAAAAACATTCAGTACTTC.

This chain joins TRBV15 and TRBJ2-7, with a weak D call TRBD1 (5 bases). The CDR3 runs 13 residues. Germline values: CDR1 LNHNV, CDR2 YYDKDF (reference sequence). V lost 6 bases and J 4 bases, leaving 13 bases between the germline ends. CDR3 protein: CATSNQGPYEQYF. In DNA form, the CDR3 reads TGTGCCACCAGTAATCAGGGCCCATACGAGCAGTACTTC. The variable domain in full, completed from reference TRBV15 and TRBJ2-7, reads DAMVIQNPRYQVTQFGKPVTLSCSQTLNHNVMYWYQQKSSQAPKLLFHYYDKDFNNEADTPDNFQSRRPNTSFCFLDIRSPGLGDTAMYLCATSNQGPYEQYFGPGTRLTVT.

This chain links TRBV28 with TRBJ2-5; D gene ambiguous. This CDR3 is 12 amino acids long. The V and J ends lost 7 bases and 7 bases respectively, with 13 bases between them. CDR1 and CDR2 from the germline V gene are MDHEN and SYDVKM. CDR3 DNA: TGTGCCAGCAACCTTCGCCTGGGGACCCAGTACTTC. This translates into CASNLRLGTQYF. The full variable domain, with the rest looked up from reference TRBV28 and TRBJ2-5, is DVKVTQSSRYLVKRTGEKVFLECVQDMDHENMFWYRQDPGLGLRLIYFSYDVKMKEKGDIPEGYSVSREKKERFSLILESASTNQTSMYLCASNLRLGTQYFGPGTRLLVL.

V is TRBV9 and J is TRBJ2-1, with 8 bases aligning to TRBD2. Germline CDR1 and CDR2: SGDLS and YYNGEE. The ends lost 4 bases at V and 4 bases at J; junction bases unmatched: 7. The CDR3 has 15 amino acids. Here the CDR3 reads CASSIGLAAYNEQFF. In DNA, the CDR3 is TGTGCCAGCAGCATTGGACTAGCCGCATACAATGAGCAGTTCTTC.

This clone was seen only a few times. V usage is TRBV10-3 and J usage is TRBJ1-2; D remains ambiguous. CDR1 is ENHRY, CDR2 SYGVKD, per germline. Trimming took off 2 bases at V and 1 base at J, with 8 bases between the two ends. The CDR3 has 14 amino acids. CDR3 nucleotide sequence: TGTGCCATCAGTGAGACTTCAAGTAACTATGGCTACACCTTC. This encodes CAISETSSNYGYTF.

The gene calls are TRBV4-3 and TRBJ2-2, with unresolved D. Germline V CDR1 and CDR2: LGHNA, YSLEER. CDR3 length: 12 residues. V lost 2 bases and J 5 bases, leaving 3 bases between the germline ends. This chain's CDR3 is CASSQITGELFF. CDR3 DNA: TGCGCCAGCAGCCAAATAACCGGGGAGCTGTTTTTT.

This CDR3 is CASSFPGPMGTEAFF. The DNA of the CDR3 is TGCGCCAGCAGCTTTCCGGGGCCCATGGGGACTGAAGCTTTCTTT. This chain links TRBV5-1 with TRBJ1-1, with D perhaps TRBD1 (5 bases). CDR1 is SGHRS, CDR2 YFSETQ, per germline. This CDR3 has 15 amino acids. Trimming cost V 2 bases and J 5 bases, with 16 bases left between them.

In DNA, the CDR3 is TGTGCCAGCAGTTTAGACAAGGGTGGAGGCAATCAGCCCCAGCATTTT. Residues: CASSLDKGGGNQPQHF. This chain links TRBV28 with TRBJ1-5; the D is unclear. This CDR3 has 16 amino acids. The germline V gene encodes CDR1 MDHEN and CDR2 SYDVKM. V lost 2 bases and J lost 2, with 13 bases in between.

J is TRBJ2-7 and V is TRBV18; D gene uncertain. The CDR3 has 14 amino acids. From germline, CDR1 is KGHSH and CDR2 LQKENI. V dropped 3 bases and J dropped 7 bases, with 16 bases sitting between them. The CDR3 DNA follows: TGTGCCAGCTCACCTCTAACACAGCTCTCGGAGCAGTACTTC. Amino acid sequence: CASSPLTQLSEQYF.